Listed here are 26 T cell receptor beta chains from one sample, sequenced in a study of blood T cell repertoires in COVID-19. Sequenced by immunoSEQ multiplex PCR; TCRdb stores in-frame clones only, minus some. The sample records some 120,000 clones, roughly 90% being singletons. The sequencing sample was made of peripheral blood. The receptors come from a man aged 50 or older with active COVID-19.

The rearrangement joins TRBV5-6 to TRBJ2-2, with TRBD1 matching over 7 bases. With V trimmed by 2 bases and J by 3 bases, 7 bases remained unmatched. The germline CDR1 and CDR2 sequences are SGHDT and YYEEEE. The CDR3 totals 16 residues. The CDR3 region is CASSFYLTGHTGELFF. CDR3 DNA sequence: TGTGCCAGCAGCTTCTATCTGACAGGGCACACCGGGGAGCTGTTTTTT.

The genes are TRBV7-9 and TRBJ2-3, with TRBD2 identical over 9 bases. Trimming took 4 bases from V and 1 from J; bases not matched to a gene: 9. Germline loops: CDR1 SEHNR, CDR2 FQNEAQ (reference sequence). The CDR3 extends over 17 amino acids. In nucleotides, the CDR3 is TGTGCCAGCAGCTCGACTAGCGGAACATCCGGCACAGATACGCAGTATTTT. Translation: CASSSTSGTSGTDTQYF.

This sequence joins TRBV7-2 and TRBJ2-1; 14 bases are shared with TRBD2. The CDR3 totals 17 residues. Trimming took 5 bases from V and 5 from J; bases not matched to a gene: 8. Germline V gene data show CDR1 as SGHTA and CDR2 as FQGNSA. CDR3 nucleotides: TGTGCCAGCAGCGCCCTCAGACTAGCGGGGGGGAACAATGAGCAGTTCTTC. This encodes CASSALRLAGGNNEQFF.

This chain links TRBV11-2 with TRBJ2-3; the match to TRBD2 covers 11 bases. The CDR3 runs 17 residues. Unmatched junction bases numbered 4, after V lost 2 bases and J lost 0 bases. From germline, CDR1 is SGHAT and CDR2 FQNNGV. The CDR3 DNA reads TGTGCCAGCAGCTTACTAGCGGGGGGCGAGAGCACAGATACGCAGTATTTT. This sequence encodes CASSLLAGGESTDTQYF.

The V call is TRBV6-5, the J call TRBJ2-1; D gene unclear. V lost 6 bases, J lost 6 bases, and 9 bases lay in between. This CDR3 is built from 12 residues. Germline V gene lookup returns CDR1 MNHEY and CDR2 SVGAGI. CDR3 in DNA: TGTGCCAGCAGAAGACATCTCAATGAGCAGTTCTTC. Protein product: CASRRHLNEQFF.

Only one count was recorded for this clone. The rearrangement uses TRBV2 and TRBJ1-2; no firm D call. Trimming stripped 7 bases from V and 5 bases from J, with 8 bases between. Germline V gene sequence: CDR1 SNHLY, CDR2 FYNNEI. CDR3 length: 11 amino acids. The CDR3 protein is CASNARYGYTF. CDR3 nucleotide sequence: TGTGCCAGCAATGCCAGATATGGCTACACCTTC.

The chain links TRBV11-2 to TRBJ1-5; 9 nucleotides align to TRBD1. The CDR3 contains 15 residues. Per germline, CDR1 SGHAT and CDR2 FQNNGV. With V trimmed by 4 bases and J by 3 bases, 4 bases remained unmatched. CDR3 nucleotides: TGTGCCAGCAGCTACGGGACAGGGCACAATCAGCCCCAGCATTTT. It yields the protein CASSYGTGHNQPQHF.

This clone appeared a single time. The chain carries TRBV13 and TRBJ2-1; 10 nucleotides line up with TRBD2. The CDR3 is 17 amino acids. CDR1 and CDR2 from the germline V gene are PRHDT and FYEKMQ (reference sequence). The V gene end was trimmed by 4 bases and the J gene end by 9 bases; junction bases not matched to a gene: 15. The CDR3 here is CASSSFSGRSQDGEQFF. The CDR3 DNA reads TGTGCCAGCAGCTCTTTTAGCGGGAGGTCGCAGGATGGTGAGCAGTTCTTC. Drawing the rest from reference TRBV13 and TRBJ2-1, the complete variable domain is AAGVIQSPRHLIKEKRETATLKCYPIPRHDTVYWYQQGPGQDPQFLISFYEKMQSDKGSIPDRFSAQQFSDYHSELNMSSLELGDSALYFCASSSFSGRSQDGEQFFGPGTRLTVL.

The chain combines TRBV5-8 with TRBJ2-1; 7 bases align to TRBD2. CDR3 length: 15 amino acids. Germline lookup yields CDR1 SGHTS and CDR2 YDEGEE. The junction had 7 bases not matched to a gene; V was cut back by 4 bases and J by 3 bases. The CDR3 sequence is CASSKWLAVYNEQFF. Here the CDR3 DNA reads TGTGCCAGCAGCAAGTGGCTAGCGGTCTACAATGAGCAGTTCTTC. Full variable domain (outside the CDR3, taken from reference TRBV5-8 and TRBJ2-1): EAGVTQSPTHLIKTRGQQATLRCSPISGHTSVYWYQQALGLGLQFLLWYDEGEERNRGNFPPRFSGRQFPNYSSELNVNALELEDSALYLCASSKWLAVYNEQFFGPGTRLTVL.

This clone was recorded a few times. V is TRBV24-1 and J is TRBJ2-1; TRBD1 matches 10 bases. Germline values: CDR1 KGHDR, CDR2 SFDVKD. Germline trimming cut 3 bases from V and 4 bases from J; bases unmatched to any gene: 5. The CDR3 has 16 residues. The CDR3 coding sequence is TGTGCCACCAGTGATCTGACAGGGGGCGCTTACAATGAGCAGTTCTTC. Its protein product is CATSDLTGGAYNEQFF.

The CDR3 spells CASSSVGSGRTPFGELFF. For the CDR3, the DNA is TGTGCCAGCAGCTCGGTTGGCAGCGGGAGGACCCCGTTCGGGGAGCTGTTTTTT. The chain recombines TRBV5-6 with TRBJ2-2; 9 bases are shared with TRBD2. Looked up from germline, CDR1 is SGHDT and CDR2 is YYEEEE. The CDR3 extends over 18 amino acids. The J segment lost 7 bases and the V segment lost 3 bases, leaving 16 bases of the junction unmatched.

The chain joins TRBV20-1 to TRBJ1-2; 9 nucleotides align to TRBD1. The V and J ends lost 5 bases and 8 bases, in that order; junction bases with no gene match: 9. CDR3 size: 13 residues. Germline V gene data show CDR1 as DFQATT and CDR2 as SNEGSKA (reference sequence). CDR3 residues: CSACEQGAGGYTF. The CDR3 DNA follows: TGCAGTGCTTGTGAACAGGGGGCGGGAGGCTACACCTTC.

This rearrangement joins TRBV7-2 to TRBJ1-3; D gene ambiguous. With 2 bases removed from V and 4 bases from J, the gap between germline ends came to 12 bases. Germline-derived CDR1 and CDR2 are SGHTA and FQGNSA. This CDR3 has 15 residues. The CDR3 nucleotides are TGTGCCAGCAGCTTAAGTCGGACTCCCGGAAACACCATATATTTT. Its protein is CASSLSRTPGNTIYF. Full variable domain (remainder filled in from reference TRBV7-2 and TRBJ1-3): GAGVSQSPSNKVTEKGKDVELRCDPISGHTALYWYRQSLGQGLEFLIYFQGNSAPDKSGLPSDRFSAERTGGSVSTLTIQRTQQEDSAVYLCASSLSRTPGNTIYFGEGSWLTVV.

The chain links TRBV5-1 to TRBJ2-3, with 7 bases lining up with TRBD1. J lost 5 bases, V lost 0 bases, and 3 bases had no gene match. The CDR3 sequence is 14 residues long. The V gene's germline CDR1 is SGHRS and CDR2 YFSETQ. Written as DNA, the CDR3 is TGCGCCAGCAGCTTGGAGGCAGGGGGAGATACGCAGTATTTT. The encoded protein is CASSLEAGGDTQYF. Supplemented by reference TRBV5-1 and TRBJ2-3, the full variable domain reads KAGVTQTPRYLIKTRGQQVTLSCSPISGHRSVSWYQQTPGQGLQFLFEYFSETQRNKGNFPGRFSGRQFSNSRSEMNVSTLELGDSALYLCASSLEAGGDTQYFGPGTRLTVL.

The chain has TRBV3-1 (or the pseudogene TRBV3-2) and TRBJ1-6, with D uncertain. The CDR3 spans 14 residues. The germline CDR1 and CDR2 sequences are LGHDT and YNNKEL (reference sequence). Trimming took off 1 base at V and 6 bases at J, with 7 bases between the two ends. The chain's CDR3 is CASSQVAGNSPLHF. The CDR3 DNA sequence: TGTGCCAGCAGCCAAGTTGCGGGTAATTCACCCCTCCACTTT.

This clone was observed a single time. The J gene is TRBJ1-4, the V gene TRBV2, with TRBD1 as a possible D gene (6 bases). This CDR3 region has 16 residues. The V gene lost 3 bases and the J gene lost 8 bases, with 19 bases spanning the gap. Germline CDR1 is SNHLY and CDR2 is FYNNEI. Here the CDR3 DNA reads TGTGCCAGCAGTGAGGGTCCGGCAGGGGCCCGAGAAAAACTGTTTTTT. It is translated as CASSEGPAGAREKLFF.

The V gene is TRBV7-8, the J gene TRBJ2-3; TRBD2 matches at 9 bases. V lost 1 base, J lost 1 base, and 12 bases stayed unmatched. Germline assignment: CDR1 SGHVS and CDR2 FQNEAQ. CDR3 size: 19 residues. The CDR3 is CASSLGLADNLGGTDTQYF. DNA for the CDR3: TGTGCCAGCAGCTTAGGACTAGCGGATAACCTTGGAGGCACAGATACGCAGTATTTT.

This clone was seen only a few times. The CDR3 region has the DNA TGTGCCAGCAGTTACTCGGGACAGACAATCTATGGCTACACCTTC. Translated, it gives CASSYSGQTIYGYTF. The chain recombines TRBV6-2 or TRBV6-3 with TRBJ1-2, with 7 bases lining up with TRBD1. The ends lost 0 bases at V and 4 bases at J; junction bases unmatched: 5. The CDR3 consists of 15 residues. Per germline, CDR1 MNHEY and CDR2 SVGEGT.

In its sample, this clone was seen a few times. The chain links TRBV19 to TRBJ1-2; D is unresolved. Germline V lookup: CDR1 LNHDA, CDR2 SQIVND (reference sequence). Trimming removed 7 bases at V and 0 bases at J, with 3 bases between. CDR3 length: 11 amino acids. The CDR3 region is CASNSNYGYTF. The CDR3 DNA sequence: TGTGCCAGTAACTCTAACTATGGCTACACCTTC.

This chain joins TRBV18 and TRBJ1-5; D is ambiguous. Trimming left V 0 bases short and J 7 bases short, with 10 bases between. The CDR3 is 14 amino acids. Per the germline V gene, CDR1 is KGHSH and CDR2 is LQKENI. CDR3 nucleotides: TGTGCCAGCTCACCACCAGCGGGCGAACAGCCCCAGCATTTT. It yields the protein CASSPPAGEQPQHF. Full variable domain (rest looked up from reference TRBV18 and TRBJ1-5): NAGVMQNPRHLVRRRGQEARLRCSPMKGHSHVYWYRQLPEEGLKFMVYLQKENIIDESGMPKERFSAEFPKEGPSILRIQQVVRGDSAAYFCASSPPAGEQPQHFGDGTRLSIL.

V and J are TRBV30 and TRBJ2-5; 7 bases map to TRBD2. The CDR3 runs to 12 residues. Germline CDR1 GTSNPN, CDR2 SVGIG (reference sequence). J lost 5 bases, V lost 3 bases, and 3 bases had no gene match. Written as DNA, the CDR3 is TGTGCCTGGAGGGCCGGGGGGGAGACCCAGTACTTC. Translation gives CAWRAGGETQYF. Filled out from reference TRBV30 and TRBJ2-5, the complete variable domain reads SQTIHQWPATLVQPVGSPLSLECTVEGTSNPNLYWYRQAAGRGLQLLFYSVGIGQISSEVPQNLSASRPQDRQFILSSKKLLLSDSGFYLCAWRAGGETQYFGPGTRLLVL.

This chain joins TRBV9 and TRBJ1-6; tentatively, D is TRBD1 (6 bases). The CDR3 is made up of 18 amino acids. V dropped 4 bases and J dropped 5 bases, with 22 bases sitting between them. In germline, CDR1 is SGDLS, CDR2 YYNGEE. CDR3 coding DNA: TGTGCCAGCAGCCCCCACCGTCGTATGGACAGCAATAATTCACCCCTCCACTTT. Its translation: CASSPHRRMDSNNSPLHF.

This chain connects TRBV7-9 to TRBJ2-2; D is unresolved. CDR1 SEHNR and CDR2 FQNEAQ come from the germline V gene (reference sequence). Deletions cut 5 bases from V and 6 bases from J, with 13 bases between. The CDR3 covers 14 residues. CDR3 protein: CASSPPVLAGELFF. The CDR3 DNA reads as TGTGCCAGCAGCCCGCCAGTATTGGCCGGGGAGCTGTTTTTT.

The V and J genes are TRBV5-5 and TRBJ1-1; unclear D gene. The CDR3 is 13 residues long. The germline V gene encodes CDR1 SGHKS and CDR2 YYEKEE (reference sequence). Trimming removed 0 bases from V and 6 bases from J, with 9 bases in between. The CDR3 coding sequence is TGTGCCAGCAGCTTGGCGGGGTTCCCTGAAGCTTTCTTT. Residues: CASSLAGFPEAFF.

V and J are TRBV7-2 and TRBJ1-2; no reliable D call. Trimming stripped 1 base from V and 2 bases from J, with 8 bases between. The V gene's germline CDR1 is SGHTA and CDR2 FQGNSA. The CDR3 length is 14 residues. This CDR3 is CASSLVLSNYGYTF. The CDR3 bases are TGTGCCAGCAGCTTAGTACTTTCCAACTATGGCTACACCTTC.

The CDR3 DNA follows: TGTGCCAGCAGTTACCAGGGCCCCAATCAGCCCCAGCATTTT. Encoded protein: CASSYQGPNQPQHF. The chain combines TRBV6-5 with TRBJ1-5; a possible D gene is TRBD1 (5 bases). Germline V lookup: CDR1 MNHEY, CDR2 SVGAGI. V gave up 2 bases and J gave up 3 bases, with 8 bases separating them. The CDR3 runs 14 residues.